Listed below are T cell receptor beta chains from one sample, sequenced in a study of shared clonotypes between healthy human individuals. This table comes from immunoSEQ multiplex PCR, and its TCRdb copy is limited to in-frame clones, with some not included. Found here are 950,000 to 1,300,000 clones, approximately 70% of them singletons; the top ten hold about 1.5%. Sequenced sample: memory CD4+ T cells sorted from blood. The origin of the receptors is a man between 18 and 29 years old in good health. The CDR3 runs from the conserved cysteine through the conserved F or W. Fields, in order: CDR3 protein, CDR3 DNA, J gene, V gene, clone size, D gene. A D gene is named only where the DNA matches it firmly. Clone size appears in some rows only: once, few, many, or a class for an expanded clone.

CASSFTSGGELFF,TGTGCCAGCAGCTTTACTAGTGGCGGGGAGCTGTTTTTT,TRBJ2-2,TRBV9,-,-
CASSNQSTNGQETQYF,TGTGCCAGCAGCAATCAGTCCACGAACGGCCAAGAGACCCAGTACTTC,TRBJ2-5,TRBV21-1,-,-
CASDGGGSNQPQHF,TGTGCCAGCGATGGAGGGGGGAGCAATCAGCCCCAGCATTTT,TRBJ1-5,TRBV6-6,-,-
CASSLIGGDTQYF,TGTGCCAGCAGCTTAATCGGGGGTGATACGCAGTATTTT,TRBJ2-3,TRBV7-9,few,-
CASSLTGTSYEQYF,TGTGCCAGCAGTTTAACAGGGACCTCCTACGAGCAGTACTTC,TRBJ2-7,TRBV27,-,-
CAWSRDRIINYGYTF,TGTGCCTGGAGCCGGGACAGGATTATTAACTATGGCTACACCTTC,TRBJ1-2,TRBV30,-,TRBD1
CASSKWTGTRELWTQYF,TGTGCCAGCAGCAAATGGACCGGGACTAGAGAATTGTGGACCCAGTACTTC,TRBJ2-5,TRBV7-9,-,TRBD2
CASSRTTGSGNTIYF,TGTGCCAGCAGCCGAACGACAGGGTCTGGAAACACCATATATTTT,TRBJ1-3,TRBV7-9,-,TRBD1
CAISDPVTNSPLHF,TGTGCCATCAGTGATCCAGTCACTAATTCACCCCTCCACTTT,TRBJ1-6,TRBV10-3,few,-
CASSQDLRGREKLFF,TGTGCCAGCAGCCAAGATTTGAGGGGGAGGGAAAAACTGTTTTTT,TRBJ1-4,TRBV4-2,-,-
CASSRGSGNTGELFF,TGTGCCAGCAGTCGCGGTTCTGGAAACACCGGGGAGCTGTTTTTT,TRBJ2-2,TRBV5-6,-,-
CASTGSSGGYNEQFF,TGCGCCAGCACCGGAAGCAGCGGGGGGTACAATGAGCAGTTCTTC,TRBJ2-1,TRBV5-1,-,TRBD2
CASSRSGDGTDTQYF,TGCGCCAGCAGCCGATCGGGGGATGGCACAGATACGCAGTATTTT,TRBJ2-3,TRBV5-1,once,-
CASSYLDRQETQYF,TGTGCCAGTAGTTATTTGGACAGGCAAGAGACCCAGTACTTC,TRBJ2-5,TRBV19,-,TRBD1
CASSRQSSLYTEAFF,TGTGCCAGCAGTCGTCAGTCCTCCCTTTACACTGAAGCTTTCTTT,TRBJ1-1,TRBV7-2,-,-
CASTTGYNEKLFF,TGTGCCAGTACGACAGGCTATAATGAAAAACTGTTTTTT,TRBJ1-4,TRBV19,-,-
CARREAGHGPYEQYF,TGTGCCAGGAGAGAGGCGGGACATGGCCCCTACGAGCAGTACTTC,TRBJ2-7,TRBV25-1,-,-
CASSWGTSYEQYF,TGTGCCAGCAGCTGGGGGACTTCCTACGAGCAGTACTTC,TRBJ2-7,TRBV2,-,-
CASSISPVIFSGLNTEAFF,TGTGCCAGTAGTATCTCTCCGGTCATCTTTTCAGGGTTGAACACTGAAGCTTTCTTT,TRBJ1-1,TRBV19,-,-
CSVVGWKAYEQYF,TGCAGCGTTGTAGGGTGGAAAGCCTACGAGCAGTACTTC,TRBJ2-7,TRBV29-1,-,-
CASSLYPGDYGYTF,TGTGCCAGCAGCTTGTATCCAGGGGACTATGGCTACACCTTC,TRBJ1-2,TRBV5-4,once,-
CASTAGTGRTADSGNTIYF,TGTGCCAGTACCGCCGGGACAGGAAGAACTGCCGACTCTGGAAACACCATATATTTT,TRBJ1-3,TRBV19,-,TRBD1
CASSFPTGRETQYF,TGTGCCAGCAGCTTCCCGACAGGGCGAGAGACCCAGTACTTC,TRBJ2-5,TRBV7-9,-,TRBD1
CSVVLGGETQYF,TGCAGCGTTGTGTTGGGGGGAGAGACCCAGTACTTC,TRBJ2-5,TRBV29-1,-,-
CAWSPGNTDTQYF,TGTGCCTGGAGTCCCGGGAACACAGATACGCAGTATTTT,TRBJ2-3,TRBV30,-,-
CASSGTSVLGTGELFF,TGTGCCAGCTCCGGGACTAGCGTGCTTGGGACCGGGGAGCTGTTTTTT,TRBJ2-2,TRBV18,few,TRBD2
CASSLSGGRFSTDTQYF,TGTGCCAGCAGTTTATCGGGGGGGCGATTTAGCACAGATACGCAGTATTTT,TRBJ2-3,TRBV27,-,-
CASSPDTGGWNTIYF,TGCGCCAGCAGCCCTGACACCGGAGGCTGGAACACCATATATTTT,TRBJ1-3,TRBV4-1,-,-
CASSLGTRDTTEAFF,TGTGCCAGCAGCTTAGGTACAAGGGATACCACTGAAGCTTTCTTT,TRBJ1-1,TRBV7-2,few,-
CASRLTGELFF,TGTGCCAGCAGACTGACCGGGGAGCTGTTTTTT,TRBJ2-2,TRBV2,-,-
CATRSGGEETQYF,TGTGCCACCCGGTCGGGGGGCGAAGAGACCCAGTACTTC,TRBJ2-5,TRBV6-6,-,-
CASSPGVEGIQYF,TGCGCCAGCAGCCCCGGGGTCGAGGGCATTCAGTACTTC,TRBJ2-4,TRBV5-1,-,-
CASSLGAYNEQFF,TGTGCCAGCTCACTGGGGGCCTACAATGAGCAGTTCTTC,TRBJ2-1,TRBV18,-,-
CASSTLTGELFF,TGTGCCAGCTCCACCCTAACCGGGGAGCTGTTTTTT,TRBJ2-2,TRBV18,-,-
CASSQSPNTRHVYGYTF,TGCGCCAGCAGTCAATCACCGAATACCCGACATGTCTATGGCTACACCTTC,TRBJ1-2,TRBV23-1,-,-
CASRLQGSYEQYF,TGTGCCAGCAGACTCCAGGGTTCCTACGAGCAGTACTTC,TRBJ2-7,TRBV28,-,-
CAWRQQLNTEAFF,TGTGCCTGGAGGCAACAGCTGAACACTGAAGCTTTCTTT,TRBJ1-1,TRBV30,-,-
CASYESSGVADTQYF,TGCGCCAGCTACGAATCTAGCGGGGTAGCAGATACGCAGTATTTT,TRBJ2-3,TRBV10-2,-,TRBD2
CASSQGRQQFF,TGCGCCAGCAGCCAGGGTAGGCAACAGTTCTTC,TRBJ2-1,TRBV4-1,-,-
CASSWSGENTGELFF,TGCGCCAGCTCCTGGAGCGGGGAAAACACCGGGGAGCTGTTTTTT,TRBJ2-2,TRBV4-1,-,TRBD2
CASSLARSNREEKLFF,TGTGCCAGCAGCTTAGCGCGCAGTAACCGGGAAGAAAAACTGTTTTTT,TRBJ1-4,TRBV7-9,once,-
CASRGSGGLSYEQYF,TGTGCCAGCAGAGGGAGCGGGGGCCTCTCCTACGAGCAGTACTTC,TRBJ2-7,TRBV28,-,TRBD2
CASSPVAGGEYNEQFF,TGCGCCAGCAGCCCGGTGGCAGGGGGCGAATACAATGAGCAGTTCTTC,TRBJ2-1,TRBV5-1,-,TRBD1
CASSSTGGLNTDTQYF,TGTGCCAGCAGCTCGACAGGGGGCCTCAACACAGATACGCAGTATTTT,TRBJ2-3,TRBV5-6,-,TRBD1
CASSREGLGYNEQFF,TGTGCCAGCAGTAGAGAGGGACTAGGGTACAATGAGCAGTTCTTC,TRBJ2-1,TRBV2,-,TRBD2
CASSDWTSPYEQYF,TGTGCCAGCAGCGATTGGACGTCCCCCTACGAGCAGTACTTC,TRBJ2-7,TRBV27,-,-
CASSPPARIYEQYF,TGTGCCAGCTCACCACCGGCCAGGATTTACGAGCAGTACTTC,TRBJ2-7,TRBV18,once,-
CASSGGAPLQETQYF,TGTGCCAGCAGCGGGGGGGCTCCACTACAAGAGACCCAGTACTTC,TRBJ2-5,TRBV9,-,-
CASRRLAGAPDTQYF,TGTGCCAGCAGAAGACTAGCGGGGGCCCCAGATACGCAGTATTTT,TRBJ2-3,TRBV2,-,TRBD2
CASSKGGKGRHNSPLHF,TGTGCCAGCAGCAAAGGGGGTAAAGGACGACATAATTCACCCCTCCACTTT,TRBJ1-6,TRBV21-1,-,-
CASSGQGRQGFNEQFF,TGTGCCAGCAGCGGACAGGGGCGCCAGGGGTTCAATGAGCAGTTCTTC,TRBJ2-1,TRBV7-2,-,TRBD1
CASRPLTGLLGNTIYF,TGTGCCAGCAGACCCTTAACAGGGCTGCTCGGAAACACCATATATTTT,TRBJ1-3,TRBV2,once,-
CASSPAQGTEAFF,TGTGCCAGCTCACCAGCCCAGGGAACTGAAGCTTTCTTT,TRBJ1-1,TRBV18,-,-
CSASSRSKTSGTYNEQFF,TGCAGCGCCTCTAGCCGCTCGAAGACTAGCGGGACCTACAATGAGCAGTTCTTC,TRBJ2-1,TRBV29-1,-,TRBD2
CASSVRDLYNEQFF,TGTGCCAGCAGCGTTAGGGATCTTTACAATGAGCAGTTCTTC,TRBJ2-1,TRBV5-4,once,-
CATPREGENTDTQYF,TGTGCCACCCCGCGAGAGGGAGAAAACACAGATACGCAGTATTTT,TRBJ2-3,TRBV19,-,-
CASSQARVAKNIQYF,TGCGCCAGCAGCCAAGCCCGAGTGGCCAAAAACATTCAGTACTTC,TRBJ2-4,TRBV4-3,few,-
CASSSFNIMNTEAFF,TGTGCCAGCAGCTCCTTCAATATAATGAACACTGAAGCTTTCTTT,TRBJ1-1,TRBV5-8,-,-
CASTRGTGGINEQFF,TGTGCCAGCACCAGGGGGACAGGGGGCATCAATGAGCAGTTCTTC,TRBJ2-1,TRBV2,-,TRBD1
CASSRTSDSPGTQYF,TGTGCCAGCAGTCGCACTAGCGACTCCCCGGGGACCCAGTACTTC,TRBJ2-5,TRBV6-5,-,TRBD2